This entry concerns a single T cell receptor beta chain. Its cognate antigen has yet to be identified. At one end, the junction sequence differs from germline, possibly due to a read error. Another Seattle source contributed samples from volunteer blood donors who had recovered from COVID-19. Whole blood was collected in K2EDTA tubes by collaborating institutions according to the institutions' own protocols. Collaborator samples were shipped for TCRbeta analysis as frozen whole blood, isolated PBMCs, or DNA extracted from either sample type. TCRbeta CDR3 regions were amplified from genomic DNA using the immunoSEQ Assay, a bias-controlled multiplex PCR. The paper's processing steps were these. The number of nucleated cells in each sample was estimated by amplification of reference gene primers within the assay. Sequence reads were collapsed and filtered to measure the absolute abundance of every unique TCRbeta CDR3 rearrangement. For each sample, productive Simpson clonality was calculated as the square root of Simpson's diversity index over productive rearrangements. TCRdb's version of the immuneACCESS table is confined to in-frame rearrangements and falls short of the full clone set. An unresolved V gene accounts for under half of the shortfall where checked; the remainder is of unknown origin. The DNA gave D and trimming, while V, J and clone size come from that table. Across this sample there are about 200,000 clones, with around nine tenths seen only once. 5.5% to 7.5% of the sample rests with the top ten.

The sample comes from a study of blood T cell repertoires in COVID-19 (TCRdb year 2020). Study-level background: Samples covering the acute and convalescent phases of COVID-19 were provided by collaborators in the United States, Italy and Spain. The prospective study material was composed of cDNA or gDNA derived from T cells, B-cell-depleted T cells, or PBMCs. Deeply sampled blood TCRbeta repertoires from subjects exposed to, actively infected with, or recovered from COVID-19 were included in the dataset. The repertoires were made available in a free public database intended to serve as a resource for research on the immune response to SARS-CoV-2. Samples came from the ongoing ImmuneRACE study (first 160 participants) plus 1,254 subjects from 6 global collaborators. Sample metadata almost always included a de-identified subject ID, COVID-19 status, age in years and sex. Where HLA class I and class II types were available, the types were taken from metadata supplied by the sample provider, not from assay-based typing. The full study reports these points: The quantity of clinical and demographic metadata differed by source and by participant and was supplied without curation.

The germline V gene (reference sequence) supplies CDR1 GTSNPN and CDR2 SVGIG. The CDR3 measures 13 amino acids from cysteine to phenylalanine. CDR3 DNA only is kept here, 39 bases in frame from base 1. The sample was peripheral blood. The sequence joins TRBV30 to TRBJ1-2, with 7 middle bases fitting TRBD1. This TCR was sampled from a man in his 60s who had recovered from COVID-19. Here is the DNA: TGTGCCTGGAGTGTAAGGGGGGCAGAGGGACAGCGGTTC. Translated, it gives CAWSVRGAEGQRF.